These 8 T cell receptor beta chains were all obtained from the same sample, sequenced in a study of human T cells and chemical hapten exposure. The time point: patch test 1, 2 weeks after DPC sensitization. Treatment here: therapeutic diphenylcyclopropenone sensitization with weekly scalp DPC. Unfractionated whole blood served as the source for total RNA extraction. TCRdb re-called the RACE reads through MiXCR, storing one row per CDR3 protein. The sample holds approximately 41,000 distinct CDR3 sequences, more than 3% seen once. The material sequenced was whole blood, taken in connection with sensitization to the hapten diphenylcyclopropenone (DPC). These receptor sequences come from a man aged 50 to 60 with alopecia areata. Some clones in this sample may be carry-over from other donors' samples.

This clonotype was seen many times. The V gene is TRBV29-1, the J gene TRBJ1-4; 8 nucleotides line up with TRBD1. The CDR3 extends over 12 amino acids. The J segment lost 8 bases and the V segment lost 4 bases, leaving 3 bases of the junction unmatched. CDR1 and CDR2 from the germline V gene are SQVTM and ANQGSEA. DNA of the CDR3: TGCAGCGTTGGCCGACAGGGGGAAAAACTGTTTTTT. As protein: CSVGRQGEKLFF.

The V and J genes are TRBV10-3 and TRBJ2-7, with a possible D match to TRBD1 (7 bases). Trimming pared 6 bases from V and 5 bases from J, leaving 14 bases between. The CDR3 is 13 residues long. Per germline, CDR1 ENHRY and CDR2 SYGVKD. CDR3: CAIRFTGEDEQYF. DNA for the CDR3: TGTGCCATCAGATTCACAGGGGAGGACGAGCAGTACTTC.

This clonotype was detected many times. The DNA for the CDR3 is TGTGCCAGCAGCCCAGAGGAGGGGGAGAATCAGCCCCAGCATTTT. It encodes CASSPEEGENQPQHF. The rearrangement uses TRBV9 and TRBJ1-5, with D possibly TRBD1 on 6 matching bases. This CDR3 comprises 15 residues. V lost 4 bases and J 4 bases, leaving 15 bases between the germline ends. Germline V gene lookup returns CDR1 SGDLS and CDR2 YYNGEE.

The chain links TRBV24-1 to TRBJ2-3; D may be TRBD1 (7 bases). The CDR3 has 14 amino acids. Trimming shortened V by 9 bases and J by 5 bases, and 17 bases separated the two germline ends. Germline loops: CDR1 KGHDR, CDR2 SFDVKD. CDR3 loop: CATGSTQGGDTQYF. In DNA form, the CDR3 reads TGTGCCACCGGGAGTACGCAGGGGGGAGATACGCAGTATTTT.

This clonotype showed up many times. The V gene is TRBV6-2 or TRBV6-3, the J gene TRBJ2-3; D is undetermined. The CDR3 is 15 amino acids. The V end lost 5 bases, the J end lost 4 bases, and 16 bases lay between the germline ends. Germline V CDR1 and CDR2: MNHEY, SVGEGT. This chain's CDR3 is CASSPTLLDADTQYF. The CDR3 coding sequence is TGTGCCAGCAGTCCTACTCTCCTAGATGCAGATACGCAGTATTTT.

This clonotype was seen ten or more times. This sequence joins TRBV19 and TRBJ1-5; D is unresolved. The CDR3 totals 15 residues. The germline V gene encodes CDR1 LNHDA and CDR2 SQIVND (reference sequence). Trimming removed 3 bases at V and 9 bases at J, with 18 bases between. CDR3 region: CASSILDGPQWPQHF. The CDR3 DNA follows: TGTGCCAGTAGTATTCTTGACGGACCTCAATGGCCCCAGCATTTT.

This clonotype showed up just a few times. The genes are TRBV5-4 and TRBJ2-3; D ambiguous. The germline CDR1 and CDR2 sequences are SGHNT and YYREEE (reference sequence). This CDR3 has 12 residues. V was pared by 4 bases and J by 5 bases, with 8 bases between. The CDR3 reads CASSRVQDTQYF. The CDR3 bases are TGTGCCAGCAGCAGAGTTCAAGATACGCAGTATTTT.

The table lists this clonotype with a few counts. This rearrangement joins TRBV28 to TRBJ1-5, with D possibly TRBD1 on 6 matching bases. Germline CDR1 reads MDHEN; CDR2 reads SYDVKM. The CDR3 runs 14 residues. The V gene lost 5 bases and the J gene lost 7 bases, with 15 bases spanning the gap. The CDR3 nucleotides read TGTGCCAGCAGTGCTGACAGGTCCGGACAGCCCCAGCATTTT. Translating it yields CASSADRSGQPQHF. The whole variable domain, filled in from reference TRBV28 and TRBJ1-5, reads DVKVTQSSRYLVKRTGEKVFLECVQDMDHENMFWYRQDPGLGLRLIYFSYDVKMKEKGDIPEGYSVSREKKERFSLILESASTNQTSMYLCASSADRSGQPQHFGDGTRLSIL.